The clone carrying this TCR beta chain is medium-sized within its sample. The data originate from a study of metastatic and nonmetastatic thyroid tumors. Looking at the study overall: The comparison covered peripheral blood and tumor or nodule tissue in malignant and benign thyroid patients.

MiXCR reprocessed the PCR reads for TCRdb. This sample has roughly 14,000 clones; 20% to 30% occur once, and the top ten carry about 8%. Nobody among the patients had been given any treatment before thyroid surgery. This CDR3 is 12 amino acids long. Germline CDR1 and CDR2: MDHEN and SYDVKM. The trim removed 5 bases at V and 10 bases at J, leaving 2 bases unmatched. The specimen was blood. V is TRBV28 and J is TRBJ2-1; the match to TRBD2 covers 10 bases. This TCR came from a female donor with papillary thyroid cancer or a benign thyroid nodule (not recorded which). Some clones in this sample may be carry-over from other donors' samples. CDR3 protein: CASSLGLAEQFF. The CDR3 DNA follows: TGTGCCAGCAGTCTGGGACTAGCGGAGCAGTTCTTC.